The 9 T cell receptor beta chains below come from one sample, sequenced in a study of beta chain features in type 1 diabetes. Expressed TCRB transcripts were sequenced after all isolated RNA was converted to cDNA. The method was immunoSEQ multiplex PCR; TCRdb's version includes in-frame clones alone and lacks a portion of them. The table has around 430,000 clones, about 30% seen once. The sequenced sample was naive CD4+ T cells from blood. The receptors stem from a man younger than 35 in good health.

Written as DNA, the CDR3 is TGTGCCTGGAACGAGGGGTGGACTGAAGCTTTCTTT. The encoded protein is CAWNEGWTEAFF. This chain links TRBV30 with TRBJ1-1; D possibly corresponds to TRBD1 (5 bases). Germline V gene data show CDR1 as GTSNPN and CDR2 as SVGIG (reference sequence). The V end lost 4 bases, the J end lost 5 bases, and 11 bases lay between the germline ends. The CDR3 totals 12 residues.

The genes are TRBV6-1 and TRBJ2-7; 7 bases are a match to TRBD2. This CDR3 spans 16 amino acids. Looked up from germline, CDR1 is MNHNS and CDR2 is SASEGT. V lost 4 bases, J lost 3 bases, and 12 bases stayed unmatched. The CDR3 is CASSAPRARGDYEQYF. The CDR3 coding sequence is TGTGCCAGCAGTGCCCCACGGGCCCGGGGGGACTACGAGCAGTACTTC.

This clone was observed a handful of times. V usage is TRBV10-3 and J usage is TRBJ2-5; 8 bases are shared with TRBD1. The CDR3 contains 16 residues. CDR1 is ENHRY and CDR2 is SYGVKD in the germline V gene. The trim removed 11 bases at V and 2 bases at J, leaving 16 bases unmatched. In DNA, the CDR3 is TGTGCCGTCTCCGGCGGCAGGGGGCAAGGGCAAGAGACCCAGTACTTC. This encodes CAVSGGRGQGQETQYF.

A word on this clone: The same CDR3 arises from other DNA sequences in this sample as well. CDR3 in amino acids: CSVEQGRGETQYF. As DNA, the CDR3 is TGCAGCGTCGAACAGGGGAGGGGGGAGACCCAGTACTTC. V usage is TRBV29-1 and J usage is TRBJ2-5, with D perhaps being TRBD1 or TRBD2 (7 bases each). V was pared by 6 bases and J by 5 bases, with 16 bases between. This CDR3 has 13 residues. CDR1 SQVTM and CDR2 ANQGSEA come from the germline V gene.

The chain joins TRBV29-1 to TRBJ2-3; possibly TRBD2 for D (6 bases). Germline values: CDR1 SQVTM, CDR2 ANQGSEA. The V gene lost 4 bases and the J gene lost 0 bases, with 11 bases spanning the gap. The CDR3 is 14 residues long. CDR3: CSVVRLASTDTQYF. The CDR3 DNA reads TGCAGCGTTGTAAGGCTAGCGAGCACAGATACGCAGTATTTT.

The chain uses TRBV6-5 and TRBJ2-5; 7 bases are shared with TRBD1. Looked up from germline, CDR1 is MNHEY and CDR2 is SVGAGI. This CDR3 spans 15 amino acids. Losses at the gene ends were 0 bases for V and 0 bases for J; bases not matched to a gene: 1. CDR3 region: CASSYSTGYQETQYF. CDR3 nucleotide sequence: TGTGCCAGCAGTTACTCGACAGGGTACCAAGAGACCCAGTACTTC.

The chain combines TRBV23-1 with TRBJ1-5; the match to TRBD1 covers 7 bases. TRBV23-1 is noted as an ORF with a role that remains uncertain. J gave up 2 bases and V 3 bases, and 13 bases lay outside the gene matches. The CDR3 loop spans 18 amino acids. The CDR3 sequence is CASSHQDRCRGRNQPQHF. In DNA form, the CDR3 reads TGCGCCAGCAGTCACCAGGACAGGTGCCGCGGGCGCAATCAGCCCCAGCATTTT.

The chain recombines TRBV7-2 with TRBJ2-1; TRBD2 aligns across 11 bases. The CDR3 is 17 amino acids. Losses at the gene ends were 0 bases for V and 6 bases for J; bases not matched to a gene: 7. The germline V gene encodes CDR1 SGHTA and CDR2 FQGNSA. The CDR3 DNA follows: TGTGCCAGCAGCTTAGCGCCCCTAGCGGGAGGATTCAATGAGCAGTTCTTC. This gives the protein CASSLAPLAGGFNEQFF. The full variable domain, its missing parts supplied by reference TRBV7-2 and TRBJ2-1, is GAGVSQSPSNKVTEKGKDVELRCDPISGHTALYWYRQSLGQGLEFLIYFQGNSAPDKSGLPSDRFSAERTGGSVSTLTIQRTQQEDSAVYLCASSLAPLAGGFNEQFFGPGTRLTVL.

In its sample, this clone was seen a few times. The CDR3 region is CAWSVIGNGANVLTF. The CDR3 DNA reads TGTGCCTGGAGTGTGATAGGGAACGGGGCCAACGTCCTGACTTTC. This chain uses TRBV30 with TRBJ2-6, with D uncertain. This CDR3 has 15 residues. V dropped 0 bases and J dropped 4 bases, with 10 bases sitting between them. CDR1 is GTSNPN and CDR2 is SVGIG in the germline V gene (reference sequence).